Sequencing of this T cell receptor beta chain was carried out in a study of cytomegalovirus exposure and HLA in healthy donors. General study findings and limits: In the analysis, some V segments, TRBV6-2 and TRBV6-3 included, were excluded as indistinguishable.

About this clone: Its target is unknown.

PCR primers comprised 60 Vbeta and 13 Jbeta primers. The table came from immunoSEQ multiplex PCR; TCRdb's copy has only in-frame clones and leaves some out. The sample includes about 140,000 clones, around four fifths of them seen just once. Unrecorded immune exposures were likely, despite nominal health at sampling. This CDR3 is built from 13 residues. Trimming shortened V by 3 bases and J by 6 bases, and 12 bases separated the two germline ends. The germline gives CDR1 MDHEN, CDR2 SYDVKM. The V and J genes are TRBV28 and TRBJ2-7; D possibly corresponds to TRBD1 (5 bases). The source material was PBMCs. The origin of this receptor is a man aged 25 to 40 in good health and CMV-seropositive. CDR3 sequence (DNA): TGTGCCAGCAGTTTGCCTCCAGGGTCCGAGCAGTACTTC. Amino acid sequence: CASSLPPGSEQYF.